These T cell receptor beta chains were read from a single sample in a study of blood T cell repertoires in COVID-19. The assay was immunoSEQ multiplex PCR, and TCRdb's table has in-frame clones only and misses some. The sample includes about 360,000 clones, around 88% seen only once; the top ten take 7.1%. The sequencing input was peripheral blood. The receptor source for this set is a woman aged 60 to 75 with COVID-19, enrolled during active disease. Each CDR3 is given with its conserved first and last residue. Fields, in order: CDR3 length, J gene, clone size, V gene, D gene, CDR3 protein, CDR3 DNA. The D gene is left open where the match is weak. The listing skips clone size in some rows; elsewhere it reads once, few, many or a size class.

length: 13
J: TRBJ2-3
size: NA
V: TRBV29-1
D: NA
CDR3: CSIRQASTDTQYF
DNA: TGCAGCATCAGACAGGCTAGCACAGATACGCAGTATTTT

length: 14
J: TRBJ1-1
size: once
V: TRBV27
D: NA
CDR3: CASSSSNGNTEAFF
DNA: TGTGCCAGCAGTTCCTCCAACGGGAACACTGAAGCTTTCTTT

length: 14
J: TRBJ1-1
size: NA
V: TRBV5-1
D: NA
CDR3: CASSLGQSNTEAFF
DNA: TGCGCCAGCAGCTTGGGTCAGTCGAACACTGAAGCTTTCTTT

length: 14
J: TRBJ1-5
size: NA
V: TRBV30
D: TRBD1
CDR3: CAWSPGQGEQPQHF
DNA: TGTGCCTGGAGTCCCGGACAGGGGGAGCAGCCCCAGCATTTT

length: 14
J: TRBJ2-7
size: NA
V: TRBV7-2
D: TRBD2
CDR3: CASRSAGGRYEQYF
DNA: TGTGCCAGCAGGTCGGCGGGGGGGCGATACGAGCAGTACTTC

length: 16
J: TRBJ1-6
size: NA
V: TRBV30
D: NA
CDR3: CAWSAGGLDYNSPLHF
DNA: TGTGCCTGGAGTGCTGGGGGCCTAGACTATAATTCACCCCTCCACTTT

length: 15
J: TRBJ2-5
size: few
V: TRBV6-5
D: TRBD2
CDR3: CASSYSGGAGETQYF
DNA: TGTGCCAGCAGTTACTCCGGGGGGGCCGGAGAGACCCAGTACTTC

length: 13
J: TRBJ1-2
size: NA
V: TRBV30
D: TRBD1
CDR3: CACQSTGVYGYTF
DNA: TGTGCCTGCCAATCCACAGGGGTCTATGGCTACACCTTC

length: 15
J: TRBJ1-2
size: NA
V: TRBV6-5
D: TRBD1
CDR3: CASSSFRDRGDGYTF
DNA: TGTGCCAGCAGTTCTTTCCGGGACAGGGGGGATGGCTACACCTTC

length: 14
J: TRBJ2-5
size: few
V: TRBV6-1
D: TRBD2
CDR3: CASSEAGGQETQYF
DNA: TGTGCCAGCAGTGAAGCGGGGGGGCAAGAGACCCAGTACTTC

length: 18
J: TRBJ2-3
size: once
V: TRBV4-1
D: NA
CDR3: CASSQRGGVTSSTDTQYF
DNA: TGCGCCAGCAGCCAACGGGGCGGGGTTACTTCTAGCACAGATACGCAGTATTTT

length: 15
J: TRBJ1-1
size: NA
V: TRBV7-9
D: TRBD1
CDR3: CASSLPGGGNTEAFF
DNA: TGTGCCAGCAGCTTACCAGGGGGCGGGAACACTGAAGCTTTCTTT

length: 16
J: TRBJ1-1
size: few
V: TRBV7-9
D: TRBD1
CDR3: CASSPGTGGLNTEAFF
DNA: TGTGCCAGCAGCCCCGGGACAGGGGGCCTGAACACTGAAGCTTTCTTT

length: 16
J: TRBJ2-7
size: once
V: TRBV5-1
D: TRBD1
CDR3: CASSPRVGQGLNEQYF
DNA: TGCGCCAGCAGCCCTAGGGTGGGACAGGGGCTCAACGAGCAGTACTTC

length: 17
J: TRBJ2-1
size: NA
V: TRBV7-2
D: TRBD2
CDR3: CASSHNRRLAGDNEQFF
DNA: TGTGCCAGCAGCCATAATAGGCGACTAGCGGGGGACAATGAGCAGTTCTTC

length: 14
J: TRBJ1-1
size: once
V: TRBV5-1
D: NA
CDR3: CASRGTLSNTEAFF
DNA: TGCGCCAGCAGGGGGACACTATCCAACACTGAAGCTTTCTTT

length: 15
J: TRBJ2-3
size: NA
V: TRBV12-5
D: NA
CDR3: CASGLVGGGKDTQYF
DNA: TGTGCTAGTGGTCTCGTCGGGGGTGGAAAAGATACGCAGTATTTT

length: 15
J: TRBJ1-1
size: NA
V: TRBV7-9
D: TRBD1
CDR3: CASSFRTGMNTEAFF
DNA: TGTGCCAGCAGCTTCCGGACAGGGATGAACACTGAAGCTTTCTTT

length: 14
J: TRBJ2-4
size: NA
V: TRBV11-3
D: NA
CDR3: CASSLSEGMDIQYF
DNA: TGTGCCAGCAGCCTATCGGAGGGCATGGACATTCAGTACTTC

length: 15
J: TRBJ2-5
size: NA
V: TRBV7-2
D: TRBD2
CDR3: CASRILAGGLETQYF
DNA: TGTGCCAGCAGAATTCTAGCGGGGGGGCTCGAGACCCAGTACTTC

length: 15
J: TRBJ1-6
size: NA
V: TRBV7-2
D: NA
CDR3: CASRTGTSYNSPLHF
DNA: TGTGCCAGCAGAACCGGGACATCTTATAATTCACCCCTCCACTTT

length: 12
J: TRBJ1-1
size: NA
V: TRBV10-2
D: NA
CDR3: CASSESSSKAFF
DNA: TGCGCCAGCAGTGAGTCCTCTTCTAAAGCTTTCTTT

length: 19
J: TRBJ1-2
size: NA
V: TRBV19
D: TRBD1
CDR3: CASSIAQASTGGVNYGYTF
DNA: TGTGCCAGTAGTATAGCCCAGGCCTCGACAGGGGGAGTCAACTATGGCTACACCTTC

length: 16
J: TRBJ2-1
size: NA
V: TRBV7-9
D: TRBD2
CDR3: CASSKRRFGRGNEQFF
DNA: TGTGCCAGCAGCAAGCGGAGGTTCGGGAGGGGGAATGAGCAGTTCTTC

length: 14
J: TRBJ1-1
size: NA
V: TRBV2
D: NA
CDR3: CASRIPRGTTEAFF
DNA: TGTGCCAGCAGGATCCCGCGGGGAACAACTGAAGCTTTCTTT

length: 15
J: TRBJ1-1
size: NA
V: TRBV11-2
D: TRBD1
CDR3: CASSLGTGRGTEAFF
DNA: TGTGCCAGCAGCTTAGGGACAGGGCGAGGGACTGAAGCTTTCTTT

length: 16
J: TRBJ1-6
size: few
V: TRBV9
D: NA
CDR3: CASSPPSGQFNSPLHF
DNA: TGTGCCAGCAGCCCCCCGTCTGGACAGTTTAATTCACCCCTCCACTTT

length: 14
J: TRBJ1-1
size: NA
V: TRBV7-9
D: TRBD1
CDR3: CASSLDRGNTEAFF
DNA: TGTGCCAGCAGCCTGGACAGGGGGAACACTGAAGCTTTCTTT

length: 17
J: TRBJ2-1
size: NA
V: TRBV4-3
D: TRBD2
CDR3: CASSQVWISGGANEQFF
DNA: TGCGCCAGCAGCCAAGTGTGGATCAGCGGGGGGGCCAATGAGCAGTTCTTC

length: 16
J: TRBJ2-5
size: NA
V: TRBV7-7
D: NA
CDR3: CASSLYPRQVSETQYF
DNA: TGTGCCAGCAGCTTATACCCCCGACAGGTTTCAGAGACCCAGTACTTC

length: 15
J: TRBJ1-3
size: NA
V: TRBV9
D: NA
CDR3: CASSVDGGSGNTIYF
DNA: TGTGCCAGCAGCGTAGATGGAGGGTCTGGAAACACCATATATTTT

length: 15
J: TRBJ2-3
size: few
V: TRBV10-3
D: TRBD1
CDR3: CAISPGQRFTDTQYF
DNA: TGTGCCATCAGCCCGGGACAGAGATTCACAGATACGCAGTATTTT

length: 15
J: TRBJ2-7
size: NA
V: TRBV4-1
D: TRBD1
CDR3: CASSQVETGTYEQYF
DNA: TGCGCCAGCAGCCAAGTGGAGACAGGGACCTACGAGCAGTACTTC

length: 14
J: TRBJ1-3
size: NA
V: TRBV20-1
D: NA
CDR3: CSASSTGRINTIYF
DNA: TGCAGTGCTAGTTCGACTGGCCGAATAAACACCATATATTTT

length: 15
J: TRBJ1-4
size: NA
V: TRBV11-3
D: NA
CDR3: CASSGRWTGIEKLFF
DNA: TGTGCCAGCAGCGGTCGATGGACGGGGATAGAAAAACTGTTTTTT

length: 16
J: TRBJ2-2
size: NA
V: TRBV4-1
D: NA
CDR3: CASTLEGSIRTGELFF
DNA: TGCGCCAGCACCCTAGAGGGGAGTATACGCACCGGGGAGCTGTTTTTT

length: 14
J: TRBJ1-4
size: NA
V: TRBV7-9
D: NA
CDR3: CASSLRGGDEKLFF
DNA: TGTGCCAGCAGCTTAAGGGGTGGGGATGAAAAACTGTTTTTT

length: 13
J: TRBJ2-5
size: NA
V: TRBV6-5
D: NA
CDR3: CASRLLQVGTQYF
DNA: TGTGCCAGCAGACTCCTTCAGGTTGGGACCCAGTACTTC

length: 13
J: TRBJ1-2
size: NA
V: TRBV5-1
D: TRBD1
CDR3: CASSKDRVGGYTF
DNA: TGCGCCAGCAGCAAGGACAGGGTTGGCGGCTACACCTTC

length: 13
J: TRBJ2-7
size: NA
V: TRBV6-2/TRBV6-3
D: TRBD1
CDR3: CASSRTGPYEQYF
DNA: TGTGCCAGCAGCCGGACAGGGCCCTACGAGCAGTACTTC

length: 15
J: TRBJ2-4
size: NA
V: TRBV19
D: TRBD1
CDR3: CASSLGGRGQNIQYF
DNA: TGTGCCAGTAGCTTAGGGGGCCGCGGTCAAAACATTCAGTACTTC

length: 13
J: TRBJ2-6
size: NA
V: TRBV12-3/TRBV12-4
D: NA
CDR3: CASQGAGANVLTF
DNA: TGTGCCAGCCAGGGTGCTGGGGCCAACGTCCTGACTTTC

length: 12
J: TRBJ1-1
size: NA
V: TRBV10-3
D: NA
CDR3: CATAPGIYEAFF
DNA: TGTGCCACCGCCCCAGGGATTTATGAAGCTTTCTTT

length: 15
J: TRBJ2-5
size: once
V: TRBV18
D: TRBD2
CDR3: CASSPGGGPQETQYF
DNA: TGTGCCAGTTCTCCCGGCGGGGGTCCTCAAGAGACCCAGTACTTC

length: 15
J: TRBJ1-4
size: NA
V: TRBV4-1
D: TRBD1
CDR3: CASSGPGGTNEKLFF
DNA: TGCGCCAGCAGCGGCCCAGGGGGAACTAATGAAAAACTGTTTTTT

length: 17
J: TRBJ1-6
size: few
V: TRBV5-4
D: TRBD1
CDR3: CASSLSNPGQPSSPLHF
DNA: TGTGCCAGCAGCCTTAGTAACCCGGGACAGCCTTCCTCACCCCTCCACTTT

length: 17
J: TRBJ1-5
size: NA
V: TRBV18
D: NA
CDR3: CASSPPAGKRGNQPQHF
DNA: TGTGCCAGCTCACCACCGGCCGGGAAAAGGGGCAATCAGCCCCAGCATTTT

length: 12
J: TRBJ1-1
size: once
V: TRBV19
D: NA
CDR3: CASSAQQGEAFF
DNA: TGTGCCAGTAGTGCGCAGCAGGGTGAAGCTTTCTTT

length: 18
J: TRBJ2-6
size: NA
V: TRBV15
D: TRBD1
CDR3: CATSTGTGPLSGANVLTF
DNA: TGTGCCACCAGCACAGGGACAGGGCCACTCTCTGGGGCCAACGTCCTGACTTTC

length: 15
J: TRBJ1-2
size: NA
V: TRBV11-1
D: TRBD1
CDR3: CASSTDRETNYGYTF
DNA: TGTGCCAGCAGCACCGACAGGGAAACTAACTATGGCTACACCTTC

length: 14
J: TRBJ2-5
size: NA
V: TRBV13
D: NA
CDR3: CASSLVTVQETQYF
DNA: TGTGCCAGCAGCTTAGTTACAGTGCAAGAGACCCAGTACTTC

length: 12
J: TRBJ1-1
size: NA
V: TRBV2
D: TRBD1
CDR3: CASGGTGGEAFF
DNA: TGTGCCAGCGGTGGGACAGGGGGTGAAGCTTTCTTT

length: 13
J: TRBJ2-2
size: NA
V: TRBV27
D: NA
CDR3: CASSSASTGELFF
DNA: TGTGCCAGCAGTTCAGCGAGCACCGGGGAGCTGTTTTTT

length: 11
J: TRBJ1-2
size: NA
V: TRBV5-1
D: NA
CDR3: CASSSPGGYTF
DNA: TGCGCCAGCAGCTCTCCGGGGGGCTACACCTTC

length: 16
J: TRBJ1-2
size: NA
V: TRBV30
D: TRBD1
CDR3: CAWTRPPGQGMGGYTF
DNA: TGTGCCTGGACCCGCCCTCCGGGACAGGGTATGGGTGGCTACACCTTC